Reported below is one TCR beta chain. This sample was included in a study of blood T cell repertoires in COVID-19. As for the study in general: Both acute and convalescent COVID-19 samples were obtained from the United States, Italy and Spain. In each case, the material was cDNA or gDNA derived from T cells, B-cell-depleted T cells, or PBMCs.

In the original analysis: Amplification with reference gene primers provided the estimates of nucleated cell counts. Produced via immunoSEQ multiplex PCR; TCRdb's table is partial and in-frame only. That table is the source of V, J and clone size, and D and trimming were worked out from the DNA. The data hold tens of thousands of clones, with roughly 90% observed a single time. The CDR3 has 14 residues. Trimming cost V 0 bases and J 4 bases, with 9 bases left between them. CDR1 and CDR2 (germline): MNHEY, SVGAGI. The TCR was taken from a woman aged 60 to 75 with acute or convalescent COVID-19. The rearrangement uses TRBV6-5 and TRBJ1-2; maybe TRBD1 (6 bases). Sequencing used peripheral blood. The CDR3 spells CASSYSGALYGYTF. In DNA, the CDR3 is TGTGCCAGCAGTTACTCGGGGGCCCTCTATGGCTACACCTTC.